These T cell receptor beta chains were read from a single sample in a study of cytotoxic CD8 clonotypes in ibrutinib-treated CLL. Sequencing was performed with immunoSEQ multiplex PCR; in TCRdb, only in-frame clones are kept and a portion is missing. The sample has over 130,000 clones; more than 70% are singletons. The specimen was PBMCs, collected after 36 months of ibrutinib treatment. The receptor set was obtained from a human donor with chronic lymphocytic leukemia. Both conserved end residues are part of each CDR3. A D gene is named only where the DNA matches it firmly. For some rows the clone size is stated as once, few or many, or as a class when expanded; others skip it.

clone_size j_call v_call d_call cdr3_nt cdr3_aa
- TRBJ1-1 TRBV2 - TGTGCCAGCAGTGTGCGCAGACTGAACACTGAAGCTTTCTTT CASSVRRLNTEAFF
- TRBJ1-1 TRBV27 - TGTGCCAGCAGCTCGCACGGGATGAACACTGAAGCTTTCTTT CASSSHGMNTEAFF
- TRBJ2-7 TRBV9 TRBD1 TGTGCCAGCAGCGTAGGAGCAGGGGGCTCCTTAGGGGACGAGCAGTACTTC CASSVGAGGSLGDEQYF
once TRBJ1-5 TRBV10-3 TRBD1 TGTGCCATCAGTGTGACAGGGGGCAATCAGCCCCAGCATTTT CAISVTGGNQPQHF
- TRBJ2-1 TRBV11-3 - TGTGCCAGCAGCTTTGACCAAGGGTGGAATGAGCAGTTCTTC CASSFDQGWNEQFF
- TRBJ1-5 TRBV18 - TGTGCCAGCTCACCACAGGGAATGATGGATCAGCCCCAGCATTTT CASSPQGMMDQPQHF
- TRBJ1-5 TRBV18 - TGTGCCAGCTCACCACTGGGCAGTATTGGTAGCAATCAGCCCCAGCATTTT CASSPLGSIGSNQPQHF
few TRBJ1-5 TRBV28 - TGTGCCAGCAATAACGGCAATCAGCCCCAGCATTTT CASNNGNQPQHF
- TRBJ1-2 TRBV21-1 - TGTGCCAGCAGCCCGAGGGGTGGATATTTTGGCTACACCTTC CASSPRGGYFGYTF
- TRBJ2-7 TRBV18 - TGTGCCAGCTCACCACAGGGGTTTGCATACGAGCAGTACTTC CASSPQGFAYEQYF
few TRBJ1-2 TRBV19 - TGTGCCAGTAGTATCGCCGACGGCTACACCTTC CASSIADGYTF
- TRBJ2-3 TRBV21-1 - TGTGCCAGCAGCATCTGGACAGGGGGAGCAGATACGCAGTATTTT CASSIWTGGADTQYF
- TRBJ2-1 TRBV7-9 TRBD2 TGTGCCAGCAGCGCCGCTAGCGGGAGAACCTACAATGAGCAGTTCTTC CASSAASGRTYNEQFF
- TRBJ2-3 TRBV7-9 - TGTGCCAGCAGCTTAGCGTCCCCCACAGATACGCAGTATTTT CASSLASPTDTQYF
- TRBJ2-1 TRBV5-1 - TGCGCCAGCAGCTTAATACTCCTGCGAGAGCAGTTCTTC CASSLILLREQFF
few TRBJ2-5 TRBV28 - TGTGCCAGCAGTTTGTTGACTAGTCGGGGGGAGACCCAGTACTTC CASSLLTSRGETQYF
- TRBJ2-1 TRBV11-2 - TGTGCCAGCAGCCTGGACGGCTATGAGCAGTTCTTC CASSLDGYEQFF
- TRBJ1-4 TRBV5-1 TRBD1 TGCGCCAGCAGCTTGGCCGTTGCAGGGGGCTCTGAAAAACTGTTTTTT CASSLAVAGGSEKLFF
once TRBJ2-7 TRBV11-2 - TGTGCCAGCAGCACAATACTACGGGCACGGCACCGGGAGCAGTACTTC CASSTILRARHREQYF
- TRBJ2-1 TRBV5-1 TRBD1 TGCGCCAGCAGCTTGCGGGACAGGGGGAATGAGCAGTTCTTC CASSLRDRGNEQFF
- TRBJ2-1 TRBV15 - TGTGCCACCAGCAGGGGCGGACCTTACAATGAGCAGTTCTTC CATSRGGPYNEQFF
- TRBJ1-2 TRBV11-2 - TGTGCCAGCAGCTTAATACATCCCATCTATGGCTACACCTTC CASSLIHPIYGYTF
- TRBJ2-3 TRBV4-1 TRBD2 TGCGCCAGCAGCCAATTTTCGCGGGGGGGCCCCTCAGATACGCAGTATTTT CASSQFSRGGPSDTQYF
- TRBJ1-1 TRBV28 - TGTGCCAGCAGTTGGGGGGTCACTGAAGCTTTCTTT CASSWGVTEAFF
- TRBJ1-5 TRBV6-6 - TGTGCCAGCAACCTTCGACAGGCCAGTCAGCCCCAGCATTTT CASNLRQASQPQHF
- TRBJ1-6 TRBV11-2 - TGTGCCAGCAGCTTATTGGTTTGGTCACCCCTCCACTTT CASSLLVWSPLHF
- TRBJ2-5 TRBV30 - TGTGCCTGGAGTGTACAACCCGAAGAGACCCAGTACTTC CAWSVQPEETQYF
- TRBJ2-7 TRBV9 - TGTGCCAGCAGCGTAACCGACAGCTACTACGAGCAGTACTTC CASSVTDSYYEQYF
- TRBJ2-2 TRBV19 - TGTGCCAGTAGTATAGGTCGGTTCACCGGGGAGCTGTTTTTT CASSIGRFTGELFF
few TRBJ1-1 TRBV11-3 - TGTGCCAGCAGCGGCAGCCGTCGGGGGGCGAGGACTGAAGCTTTCTTT CASSGSRRGARTEAFF
- TRBJ2-1 TRBV18 TRBD2 TGTGCCAGCTCACTCAGGTCGCGCGGGAGTGAGCAGTTCTTC CASSLRSRGSEQFF
- TRBJ2-5 TRBV2 - TGTGCCAGAACAGTAACTACTGTCCAAGAGACCCAGTACTTC CARTVTTVQETQYF
- TRBJ1-1 TRBV2 - TGTGCCAGCAGTGAAGCGGGGAGACAGGTCCCTTTT CASSEAGRQVPF
once TRBJ2-1 TRBV19 TRBD2 TGTGCCAGTAGTCCCCTCCGCGGGAGTTCCTACAATGAGCAGTTCTTC CASSPLRGSSYNEQFF
once TRBJ1-3 TRBV2 - TGTGCCAGCAGTGTCGGGACAACTTATGGAAACACCATATATTTT CASSVGTTYGNTIYF
- TRBJ1-2 TRBV2 TRBD1 TGTGCCAGCAGTGAGAAGAGACAGGGTGGAGGCTACACCTTC CASSEKRQGGGYTF
few TRBJ2-7 TRBV19 - TGTGCCAGTAGTATAAACGGACAGAACTCCTACGAGCAGTACTTC CASSINGQNSYEQYF
- TRBJ2-7 TRBV5-1 - TGCGCCAGCAGCTTGGCCGACTTAAGGGGTTACGAGCAGTACTTC CASSLADLRGYEQYF
- TRBJ1-1 TRBV5-1 TRBD1 TGCGCCAGCAGCGCCAGTATACAGGGGGCGAACACTGAAGCTTTCTTT CASSASIQGANTEAFF
- TRBJ1-2 TRBV28 - TGTGCCAGCAGTTTAGGGACAAAAGTTGGTGGCTACACCTTC CASSLGTKVGGYTF
once TRBJ1-1 TRBV19 - TGTGCCAGTAGTAGTGGACAGAAGAACACTGAAGCTTTCTTT CASSSGQKNTEAFF
- TRBJ1-5 TRBV28 - TGTGCCAGCAGTTCTCAACCGCAGTTGGCCCAGCATTTT CASSSQPQLAQHF
- TRBJ1-6 TRBV6-1 TRBD1 TGTGCCAGCAGTGGGGACAGGGTTGATGATTCACCCCTCCACTTT CASSGDRVDDSPLHF
- TRBJ2-1 TRBV7-2 - TGTGCCAGCAGCTTAGGGGGAGGATACAATGAGCAGTTCTTC CASSLGGGYNEQFF
- TRBJ2-5 TRBV5-1 - TGCGCCAGCAGCTTAACGCAAGAGACCCAGTACTTC CASSLTQETQYF
- TRBJ1-5 TRBV19 - TGTGCCACAGTCCAAAATCGGGGGAGCAATCAGCCCCAGCATTTT CATVQNRGSNQPQHF